This TCR beta chain was profiled in a study of blood T cell repertoires in COVID-19. Background on the study: Material from acute and convalescent COVID-19 was sourced from the United States, Italy and Spain. T cells, B-cell-depleted T cells, or PBMCs supplied cDNA or gDNA.

The sample holds a few counts of this clone. TCRdb keeps only in-frame clones here, not all; method: immunoSEQ multiplex PCR. The sample yields under 150,000 clones, around four fifths seen once. This CDR3 has 16 residues. Germline CDR1 reads MNHEY; CDR2 reads SMNVEV (reference sequence). The V and J ends lost 5 bases and 7 bases, in that order; junction bases with no gene match: 13. This clonotype was obtained from a human donor in a cohort sampled during active COVID-19. The sample was peripheral blood. The chain employs TRBV27 and TRBJ2-1; 8 positions match TRBD2. CDR3 protein: CASSILGTSFRNEQFF. The CDR3 DNA reads TGTGCCAGCAGTATCCTCGGGACTAGTTTTCGTAATGAGCAGTTCTTC.